Listed below are T cell receptor beta chains from one sample, sequenced in a study of a mutant IDH1 vaccine in newly diagnosed glioma. These TCRs' antigens remain unknown. The repertoire was sequenced with immunoSEQ multiplex PCR; TCRdb's copy has only in-frame clones and lacks some. The data contain roughly 60,000 clones, roughly 79% of them singletons. Sequencing used PBMCs, obtained from a glioma patient whose treatment included an IDH1 peptide vaccine. The receptors originated from a man between 40 and 49 years old with glioma. CDR3s include the opening cysteine and the closing phenylalanine or tryptophan.

V | CDR3
TRBV7-9 | CASSLGVGKYSNQPQHF
TRBV28 | CASSIGQGGNSPLHF
TRBV18 | CASSIRDTGELFF
TRBV29-1 | CSVGSLGRGDEGYTF
TRBV10-3 | CAIGDSPNTEAFF
TRBV19 | CASSIAAGVGDTQYF
TRBV5-6 | CASSLILSSSYNEQFF
TRBV11-2 | CASSPRTGSSYNEQFF
TRBV6-5 | CASSQGGQGAHTF
TRBV4-3 | CASSLRNRPQHF
TRBV5-1 | CASSWDFSTDTQYF
TRBV19 | CASSIRGTSGVTDTQYF
TRBV18 | CASSPIRTGPYQETQYF
TRBV5-4 | CASSLGRLAGLTDTQYF
TRBV29-1 | CIIIGSYNEQFF
TRBV4-1 | CASSQSPGLAGTSYNEQFF
TRBV18 | CASSPYRGSSGARILYNEQFF
TRBV28 | CASSFSQQETQYF
TRBV6-1 | CASGGEYSNQPQHF
TRBV25-1 | CASSRTGAGEQFF
TRBV19 | CASSIWGRGEEGYTF
TRBV7-8 | CASSLGAAGGVYNEQFF
TRBV5-5 | CASSWTAQETQYF
TRBV5-1 | CASSLTALGTEAFF
TRBV5-6 | CASSLGTGGWETQYF
TRBV29-1 | CSAVRGDNQPQHF
TRBV9 | CASSADINYGYTF
TRBV19 | CASNAYNEQFF
TRBV5-6 | CASSPTSGGFYNEQFF
TRBV30 | CAWSLGQETQYF
TRBV18 | CASSPTEGQGYTDTQYF
TRBV4-3 | CASSRDDSDTQYF
TRBV6-5 | CASSTGTVANYGYTF
TRBV9 | CASSVLPSGTSYEQYF
TRBV19 | CASSSLGGGELFF
TRBV5-6 | CASSYGTGETQYF
TRBV7-9 | CASSPRDGRYQETQYF
TRBV4-2 | CASSQEVGRRAGQPQHF
TRBV5-6 | CASSSEVLDTQYF
TRBV2 | CASSVMVSYEQYF
TRBV30 | CAGRDRRSYNEQFF
TRBV5-1 | CASSLGDTGELFF
TRBV10-3 | CAIRGSYSNQPQHF
TRBV7-2 | CASSSTASNQPQHF
TRBV7-2 | CASSLVGDRLHF
TRBV6-6 | CASSYRAGVDF
TRBV6-6 | CASTEDRGPMAFF
TRBV9 | CASSVTGTMQYF
TRBV7-2 | CASSPGLAPDTQYF
TRBV4-2 | CASSQASLGEETQYF
TRBV7-2 | CASSSANEKLFF
TRBV5-1 | CASSFSRDTQYF
TRBV12-5 | CASGLVLGDRGNTEAFF